The source of this T cell receptor beta chain is a study of OX40 agonist ivuxolimab in advanced cancers. Study findings and constraints: Dosing at 0.1 to 3.0 mg/kg was accompanied by clonal expansion of CD4+ and CD8+ blood T cells by week 6.

From germline, CDR1 is SGHDN and CDR2 FVKESK. With V trimmed by 4 bases and J by 3 bases, 7 bases remained unmatched. This CDR3 has 15 residues. TCRdb's copy holds only in-frame clones and misses some; the assay was immunoSEQ multiplex PCR. Of approximately 98,000 clones in the sample, approximately 80% were seen once. Notes on this clone: The antigen remains undetermined.

The receptor's source is an adult with an advanced solid tumor such as melanoma, head and neck, liver or kidney cancer. The source material was CD4+ or CD8+ T cells sorted from blood, sampled in a trial of the OX40 agonist ivuxolimab. This chain joins TRBV14 and TRBJ2-7; 9 positions agree with TRBD1. CDR3 protein: CASSLRDRVFYEQYF. The CDR3 DNA reads as TGTGCCAGCAGCCTCCGGGACAGGGTATTCTACGAGCAGTACTTC.